This is a list of T cell receptor beta chains from one sample in a study of regulatory T cells in long-lasting Graves disease. A single record per CDR3 protein comes from TCRdb applying MiXCR to the multiplex PCR reads. The sample lists 400,000 to 500,000 distinct CDR3 sequences; about 22% were seen once. The sequences come from peripheral blood mononuclear cells (PBMCs), collected when the disease was refractory, from a patient treated with antithyroid drugs. The receptor set was obtained from a female donor with Graves disease. Each CDR3 is given with its conserved first and last residue. Fields, in order: D gene, V gene, clone size, J gene, CDR3 DNA, CDR3 protein. A D gene is named only where the DNA matches it firmly. Clone size is not always given. Where it is, it says once, few, many or a class for expanded clones.

d_call: TRBD1; v_call: TRBV11-1; clone_size: many; j_call: TRBJ1-1; cdr3_nt: TGTGCCAGCGGCGGGGACAGGGGCACTGAAGCTTTCTTT; cdr3_aa: CASGGDRGTEAFF
d_call: .; v_call: TRBV6-1; clone_size: many; j_call: TRBJ2-5; cdr3_nt: TGTGCCACCGCCCCCCAGGCACAAGAGACCCAGTACTTC; cdr3_aa: CATAPQAQETQYF
d_call: TRBD1; v_call: TRBV7-9; clone_size: many; j_call: TRBJ2-7; cdr3_nt: TGTGCCAGCAGCGCCGGGACAGGCGGCGAGCAGTACTTC; cdr3_aa: CASSAGTGGEQYF
d_call: .; v_call: TRBV6-5; clone_size: .; j_call: TRBJ2-7; cdr3_nt: TGTGCCAGCAGTTACTCAGCACGAGGTGACGAGCAGTACTTC; cdr3_aa: CASSYSARGDEQYF
d_call: .; v_call: TRBV13; clone_size: .; j_call: TRBJ1-2; cdr3_nt: TGTGCCAGCAGCCTGGACAGATGGGGCTACACCTTC; cdr3_aa: CASSLDRWGYTF
d_call: TRBD1; v_call: TRBV4-2; clone_size: .; j_call: TRBJ1-2; cdr3_nt: TGTGCCAGCAGACCTCAGACAGGGGGCTTCTATGGCTACACCTTC; cdr3_aa: CASRPQTGGFYGYTF
d_call: .; v_call: TRBV6-5; clone_size: many; j_call: TRBJ2-5; cdr3_nt: TGTGCCAGCAGTTACTCGCTGGGGACAGAGACCCAGTACTTC; cdr3_aa: CASSYSLGTETQYF
d_call: TRBD1; v_call: TRBV28; clone_size: .; j_call: TRBJ1-2; cdr3_nt: TGTGCCAGCAGTTTGGAGGCAGGGGGCTGGTATGGCTACACCTTC; cdr3_aa: CASSLEAGGWYGYTF
d_call: .; v_call: TRBV13; clone_size: .; j_call: TRBJ1-1; cdr3_nt: TGTGCCAGCAGCGGCCCGGAGGATAGCGAGCCTGAAGCTTTCTTT; cdr3_aa: CASSGPEDSEPEAFF
d_call: .; v_call: TRBV4-1; clone_size: .; j_call: TRBJ2-7; cdr3_nt: TGCGCCAGCAACCACCCGTCTTACGAGCAGTACTTC; cdr3_aa: CASNHPSYEQYF
d_call: .; v_call: TRBV4-1; clone_size: .; j_call: TRBJ1-4; cdr3_nt: TGCGCCAGCAGCCAGCCCACAGGCAGGTCAAATGAAAAACTGTTTTTT; cdr3_aa: CASSQPTGRSNEKLFF
d_call: .; v_call: TRBV24-1; clone_size: .; j_call: TRBJ2-1; cdr3_nt: TGTGCCACCAGTGAGTCTACTAGCCCCCACAATAAGCAGTTCTTC; cdr3_aa: CATSESTSPHNKQFF
d_call: .; v_call: TRBV7-9; clone_size: .; j_call: TRBJ2-7; cdr3_nt: TGTGCCAGCAGCTTGAGCGGAGCAACCTCCTACGAGCAGTACTTC; cdr3_aa: CASSLSGATSYEQYF
d_call: TRBD2; v_call: TRBV7-8; clone_size: few; j_call: TRBJ2-7; cdr3_nt: TGTGCCAGCAGCGCGGGGACTAACGAGCAGTACTTC; cdr3_aa: CASSAGTNEQYF
d_call: .; v_call: TRBV6-1; clone_size: many; j_call: TRBJ1-1; cdr3_nt: TGTGCCAGCAGTCCGGTGAACACTGAAGCTTTCTTT; cdr3_aa: CASSPVNTEAFF
d_call: TRBD1; v_call: TRBV5-1; clone_size: many; j_call: TRBJ1-2; cdr3_nt: TGCGCCAGCAGCTTTGGGGACAGCCACAATGGCTACACCTTC; cdr3_aa: CASSFGDSHNGYTF
d_call: TRBD2; v_call: TRBV4-2; clone_size: few; j_call: TRBJ2-3; cdr3_nt: TGTGCCAGCAGCACCGGGACTAGCGGAGATACGCAGTATTTT; cdr3_aa: CASSTGTSGDTQYF
d_call: .; v_call: TRBV13; clone_size: few; j_call: TRBJ2-3; cdr3_nt: TGTGCCAGCAGCCATAGGGGTGAGGGGGATACGCAGTATTTT; cdr3_aa: CASSHRGEGDTQYF
d_call: .; v_call: TRBV2; clone_size: many; j_call: TRBJ2-7; cdr3_nt: TGTGCCAGCAGTGATGAAGTCTCAGAGCAGTACTTC; cdr3_aa: CASSDEVSEQYF
d_call: .; v_call: TRBV7-2; clone_size: .; j_call: TRBJ2-2; cdr3_nt: TGTGCCAGCAGCTCGGTGGGGGGGGGCAATTCAGGGGAGCTGTTTTTT; cdr3_aa: CASSSVGGGNSGELFF
d_call: .; v_call: TRBV2; clone_size: many; j_call: TRBJ1-1; cdr3_nt: TGTGCCAGCAGTGTCCGAAGCACTGAAGCTTTCTTT; cdr3_aa: CASSVRSTEAFF
d_call: TRBD1; v_call: TRBV12-3/TRBV12-4; clone_size: many; j_call: TRBJ1-2; cdr3_nt: TGTGCCAGCAGCACGAACAGGGGGTCCCCCGTCTATGGCTACACCTTC; cdr3_aa: CASSTNRGSPVYGYTF
d_call: TRBD1; v_call: TRBV20-1; clone_size: few; j_call: TRBJ1-3; cdr3_nt: TGCAGTGCTAGAGATGTAACAGGGGCCGGGGGAAACACCATATATTTT; cdr3_aa: CSARDVTGAGGNTIYF
d_call: .; v_call: TRBV12-3/TRBV12-4; clone_size: few; j_call: TRBJ2-7; cdr3_nt: TGTGCCAGCAGCCCTCGGGACAAAACCTACGAGCAGTACTTC; cdr3_aa: CASSPRDKTYEQYF
d_call: .; v_call: TRBV2; clone_size: many; j_call: TRBJ2-7; cdr3_nt: TGTGCCAGCGCCGAAGACAGGTCCTACGAGCAGTACTTC; cdr3_aa: CASAEDRSYEQYF
d_call: .; v_call: TRBV11-2; clone_size: many; j_call: TRBJ1-1; cdr3_nt: TGTGCCAGCAGCCCAAGCGGGCGGGGGCGGTTGACTGAAGCTTTCTTT; cdr3_aa: CASSPSGRGRLTEAFF
d_call: TRBD1; v_call: TRBV6-1; clone_size: many; j_call: TRBJ1-1; cdr3_nt: TGTGCCAGCAGTGAAGGGGCAGGGGGGGACACTGAAGCTTTCTTT; cdr3_aa: CASSEGAGGDTEAFF
d_call: TRBD1; v_call: TRBV27; clone_size: many; j_call: TRBJ1-6; cdr3_nt: TGTGCCAGCAGCGACCCTTGGGACAGACACCAGGGTTCACCCCTCCACTTT; cdr3_aa: CASSDPWDRHQGSPLHF
d_call: .; v_call: TRBV5-1; clone_size: many; j_call: TRBJ1-4; cdr3_nt: TGCGCCAGCAGCTTAACCGGGACTTATGAAAAACTGTTTTTT; cdr3_aa: CASSLTGTYEKLFF